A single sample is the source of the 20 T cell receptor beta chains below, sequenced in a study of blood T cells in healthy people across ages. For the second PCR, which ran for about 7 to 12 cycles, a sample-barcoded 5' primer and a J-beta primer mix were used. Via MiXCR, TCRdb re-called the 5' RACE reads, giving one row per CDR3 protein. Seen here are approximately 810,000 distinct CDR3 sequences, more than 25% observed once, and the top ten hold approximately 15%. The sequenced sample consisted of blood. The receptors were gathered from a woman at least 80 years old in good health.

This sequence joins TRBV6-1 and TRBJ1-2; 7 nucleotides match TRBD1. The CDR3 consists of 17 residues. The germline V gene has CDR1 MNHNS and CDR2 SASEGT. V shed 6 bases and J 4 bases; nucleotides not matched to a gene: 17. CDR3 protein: CASRPDRVGYVGYGYTF. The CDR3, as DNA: TGTGCCAGCAGGCCTGACAGGGTAGGCTATGTTGGCTATGGCTACACCTTC.

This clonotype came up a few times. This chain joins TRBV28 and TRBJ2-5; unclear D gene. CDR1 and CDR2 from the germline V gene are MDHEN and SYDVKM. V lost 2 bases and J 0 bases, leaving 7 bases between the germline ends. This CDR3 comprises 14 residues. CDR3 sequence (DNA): TGTGCCAGCAGTTTACGAGAGTACCAAGAGACCCAGTACTTC. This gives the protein CASSLREYQETQYF.

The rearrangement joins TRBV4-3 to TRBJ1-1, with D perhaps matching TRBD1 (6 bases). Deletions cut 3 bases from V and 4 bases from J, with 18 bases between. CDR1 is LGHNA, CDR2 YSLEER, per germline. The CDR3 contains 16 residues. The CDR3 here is CASSQGAPGLGTEAFF. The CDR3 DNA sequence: TGCGCCAGCAGCCAGGGGGCCCCAGGGCTTGGCACTGAAGCTTTCTTT.

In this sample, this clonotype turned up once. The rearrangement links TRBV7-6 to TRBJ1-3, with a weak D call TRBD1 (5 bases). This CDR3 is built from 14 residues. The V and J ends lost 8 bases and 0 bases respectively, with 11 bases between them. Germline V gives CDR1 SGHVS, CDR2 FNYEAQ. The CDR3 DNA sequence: TGTGCCAGCGCGAAAGGGGCCTCTGGAAACACCATATATTTT. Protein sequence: CASAKGASGNTIYF.

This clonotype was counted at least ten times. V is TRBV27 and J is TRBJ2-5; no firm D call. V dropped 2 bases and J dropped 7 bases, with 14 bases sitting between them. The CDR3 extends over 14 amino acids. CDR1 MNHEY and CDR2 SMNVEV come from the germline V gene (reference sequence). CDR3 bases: TGTGCCAGCAGTTTACAGAGCACCCCTTTGACCCAGTACTTC. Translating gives CASSLQSTPLTQYF.

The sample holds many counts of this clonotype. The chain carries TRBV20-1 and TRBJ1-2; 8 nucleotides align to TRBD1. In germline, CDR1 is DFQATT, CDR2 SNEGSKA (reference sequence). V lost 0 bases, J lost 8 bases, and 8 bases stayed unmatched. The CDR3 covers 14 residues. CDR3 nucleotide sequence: TGCAGTGCTAGAGACCCGAACAGGGGGGGAGGCTACACCTTC. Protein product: CSARDPNRGGGYTF.

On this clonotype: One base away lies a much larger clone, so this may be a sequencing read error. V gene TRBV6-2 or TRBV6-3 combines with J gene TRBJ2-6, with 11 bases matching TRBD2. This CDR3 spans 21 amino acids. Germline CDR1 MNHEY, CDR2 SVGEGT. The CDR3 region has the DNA TGTGCCGGCAGCGTCCGGCTTAGCGGGGGGGCCGCCCCCACCGGGGCCAACGTCCTGACTTTC. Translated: CAGSVRLSGGAAPTGANVLTF.

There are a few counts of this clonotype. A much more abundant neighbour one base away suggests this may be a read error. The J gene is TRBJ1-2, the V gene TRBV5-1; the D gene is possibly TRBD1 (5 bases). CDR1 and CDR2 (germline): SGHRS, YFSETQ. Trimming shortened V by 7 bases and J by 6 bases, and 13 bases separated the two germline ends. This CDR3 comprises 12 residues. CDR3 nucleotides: TGCGCCAGCGAAAGGGGAGAAGATGGCTACACCTTC. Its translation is CASERGEDGYTF.

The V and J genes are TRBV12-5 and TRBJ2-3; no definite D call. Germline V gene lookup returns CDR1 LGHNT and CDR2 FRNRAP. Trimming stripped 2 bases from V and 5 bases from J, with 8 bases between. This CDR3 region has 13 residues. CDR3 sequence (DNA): TGTGCTAGTGGTTTGTCCATTCTAGATACGCAGTATTTT. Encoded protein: CASGLSILDTQYF.

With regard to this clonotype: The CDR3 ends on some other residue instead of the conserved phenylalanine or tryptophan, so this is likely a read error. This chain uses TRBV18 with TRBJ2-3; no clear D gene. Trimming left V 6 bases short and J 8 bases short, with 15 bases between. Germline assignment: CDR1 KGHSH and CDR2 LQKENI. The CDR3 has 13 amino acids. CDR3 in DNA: TGTGCCAGCTCTCTTAGGGCCGCAGGTACGCAGTATTTG. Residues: CASSLRAAGTQYL.

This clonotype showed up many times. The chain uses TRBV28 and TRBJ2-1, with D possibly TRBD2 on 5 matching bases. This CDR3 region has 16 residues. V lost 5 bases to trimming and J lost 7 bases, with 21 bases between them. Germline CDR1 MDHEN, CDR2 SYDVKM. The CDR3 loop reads CASSLQRLAGLNEQFF. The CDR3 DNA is TGTGCCAGCAGTCTACAACGTTTGGCGGGCCTTAATGAGCAGTTCTTC.

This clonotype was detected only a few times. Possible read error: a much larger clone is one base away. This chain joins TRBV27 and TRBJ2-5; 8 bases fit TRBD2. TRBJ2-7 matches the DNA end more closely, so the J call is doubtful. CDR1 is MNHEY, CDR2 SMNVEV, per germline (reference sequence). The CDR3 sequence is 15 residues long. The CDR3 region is CASSPLRAGVSEQYF. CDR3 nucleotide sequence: TGTGCCAGCAGTCCCCTTCGAGCGGGGGTAAGCGAGCAGTACTTC.

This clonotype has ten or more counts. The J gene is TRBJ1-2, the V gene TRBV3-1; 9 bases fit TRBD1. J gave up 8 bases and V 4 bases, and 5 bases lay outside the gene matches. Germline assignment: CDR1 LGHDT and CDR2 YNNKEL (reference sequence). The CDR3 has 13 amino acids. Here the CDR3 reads CASSLQGAQGYTF. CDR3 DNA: TGTGCCAGCAGCCTACAGGGGGCTCAAGGCTACACCTTC.

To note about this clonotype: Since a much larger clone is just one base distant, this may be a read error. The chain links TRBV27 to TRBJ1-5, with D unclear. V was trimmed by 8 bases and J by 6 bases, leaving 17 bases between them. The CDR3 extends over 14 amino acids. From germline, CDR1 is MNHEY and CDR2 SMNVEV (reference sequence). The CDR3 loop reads CASGHGVGGQPQHF. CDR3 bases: TGTGCCAGCGGGCATGGAGTTGGTGGTCAGCCCCAGCATTTT.

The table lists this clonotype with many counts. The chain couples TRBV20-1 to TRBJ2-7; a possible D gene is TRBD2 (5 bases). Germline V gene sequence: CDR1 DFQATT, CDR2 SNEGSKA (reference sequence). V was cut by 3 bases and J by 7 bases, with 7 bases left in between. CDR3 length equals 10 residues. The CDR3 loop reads CSASGEEQYF. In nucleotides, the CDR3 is TGCAGTGCTAGCGGGGAAGAGCAGTACTTC.

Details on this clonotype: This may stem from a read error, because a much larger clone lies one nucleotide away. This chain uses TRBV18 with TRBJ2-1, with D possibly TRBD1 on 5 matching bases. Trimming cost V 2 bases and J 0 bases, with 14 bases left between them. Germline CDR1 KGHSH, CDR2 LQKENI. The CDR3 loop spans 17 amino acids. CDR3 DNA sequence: TGTGCCAGCTCACCAGGGGCGCCGAAGACCTCCTACAATGAGCAGTTCTTC. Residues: CASSPGAPKTSYNEQFF.

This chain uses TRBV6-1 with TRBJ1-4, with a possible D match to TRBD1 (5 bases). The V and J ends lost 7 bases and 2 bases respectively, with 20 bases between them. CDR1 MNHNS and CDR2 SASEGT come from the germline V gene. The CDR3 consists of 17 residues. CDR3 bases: TGTGCCAGCAATGGGGACGGGAGACCCTTGACTAATGAAAAACTGTTTTTT. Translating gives CASNGDGRPLTNEKLFF.

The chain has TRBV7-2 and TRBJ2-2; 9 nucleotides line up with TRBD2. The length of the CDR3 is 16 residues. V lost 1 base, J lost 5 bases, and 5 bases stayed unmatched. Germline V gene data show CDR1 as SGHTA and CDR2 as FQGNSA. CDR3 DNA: TGTGCCAGCAGCTTAGACTCTAGCGGGGCGACCGGGGAGCTGTTTTTT. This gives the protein CASSLDSSGATGELFF. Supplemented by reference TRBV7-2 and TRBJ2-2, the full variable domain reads GAGVSQSPSNKVTEKGKDVELRCDPISGHTALYWYRQSLGQGLEFLIYFQGNSAPDKSGLPSDRFSAERTGGSVSTLTIQRTQQEDSAVYLCASSLDSSGATGELFFGEGSRLTVL.

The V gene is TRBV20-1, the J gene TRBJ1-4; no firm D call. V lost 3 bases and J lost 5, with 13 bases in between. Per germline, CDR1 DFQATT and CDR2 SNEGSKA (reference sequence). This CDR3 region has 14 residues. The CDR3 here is CSARNPRKNEKLFF. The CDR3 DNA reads TGCAGTGCTAGGAACCCCAGGAAAAATGAAAAACTGTTTTTT.

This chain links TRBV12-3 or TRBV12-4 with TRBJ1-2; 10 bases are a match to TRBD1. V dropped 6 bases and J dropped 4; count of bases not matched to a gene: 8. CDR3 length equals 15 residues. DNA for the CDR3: TGTGCCAGCAGCGGGGTGACAGGGGGCTGCTATGGCTACACCTTC. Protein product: CASSGVTGGCYGYTF.